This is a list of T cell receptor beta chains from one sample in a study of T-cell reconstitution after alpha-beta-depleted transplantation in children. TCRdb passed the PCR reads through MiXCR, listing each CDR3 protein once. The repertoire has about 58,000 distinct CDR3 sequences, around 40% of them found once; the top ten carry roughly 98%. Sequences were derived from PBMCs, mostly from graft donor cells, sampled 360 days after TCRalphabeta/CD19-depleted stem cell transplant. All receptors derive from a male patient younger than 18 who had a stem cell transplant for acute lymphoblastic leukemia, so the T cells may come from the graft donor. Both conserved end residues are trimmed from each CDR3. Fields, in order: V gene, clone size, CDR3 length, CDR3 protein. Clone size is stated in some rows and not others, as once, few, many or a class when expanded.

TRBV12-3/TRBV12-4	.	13	ASSGPGGGNQPQH
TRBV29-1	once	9	SVGPVETQY
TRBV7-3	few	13	ASSLRGPMNTEAF
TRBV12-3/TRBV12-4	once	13	ASSTSGTDNYGYT
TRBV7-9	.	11	ASSLGPSSEQY
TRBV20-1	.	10	SASTGLYEQY
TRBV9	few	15	ASSAREGQGRFNEQF
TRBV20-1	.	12	SAGPSGRSNEQF
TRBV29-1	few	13	SVVSTSGSQETQY
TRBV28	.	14	ASSLWSSGLQETQY